Listed below are T cell receptor beta chains from one sample, sequenced in a study of blood T cell repertoires in COVID-19. Only in-frame clones appear in the TCRdb table, and some are missing; sequencing was by immunoSEQ multiplex PCR. The sample yields almost 400,000 clones, around 87% seen once. Source material: peripheral blood. Receptors originate from a woman in her fifties or sixties with COVID-19, enrolled during active disease. Each CDR3 is given with its conserved first and last residue. Each record gives: J gene, V gene, D gene, clone size, CDR3 DNA, CDR3 protein. The D gene is left open where the match is weak. Not every row has a clone size; where given, it reads once, few, many or a size class.

J gene: TRBJ1-2; V gene: TRBV18; D gene: .; clone size: .; CDR3 DNA: TGTGCCAGCTCACCTCAGGGTTATGGCTACACCTTC; CDR3 protein: CASSPQGYGYTF
J gene: TRBJ1-6; V gene: TRBV30; D gene: .; clone size: .; CDR3 DNA: TGTGCCCTCTCGCGACAGATTAATTCACCCCTCCACTTT; CDR3 protein: CALSRQINSPLHF
J gene: TRBJ1-2; V gene: TRBV9; D gene: TRBD1; clone size: .; CDR3 DNA: TGTGCCAGCAGCGTAGGGGCTCTTCTAGGACAGGGGAATGGCTACACCTTC; CDR3 protein: CASSVGALLGQGNGYTF
J gene: TRBJ1-5; V gene: TRBV6-6; D gene: TRBD1; clone size: .; CDR3 DNA: TGTGCCACCTATTTAACAGGGGTGGGCAATCAGCCCCAGCATTTT; CDR3 protein: CATYLTGVGNQPQHF
J gene: TRBJ2-5; V gene: TRBV3-1/TRBV3-2; D gene: TRBD2; clone size: few; CDR3 DNA: TGTGCCAGCAGCCGCAGACTAGCGGGGGAGGCCCAGTACTTC; CDR3 protein: CASSRRLAGEAQYF
J gene: TRBJ1-4; V gene: TRBV27; D gene: TRBD1; clone size: .; CDR3 DNA: TGTGCCTCCGGGACAGGGCGAGAAAAACTGTTTTTT; CDR3 protein: CASGTGREKLFF
J gene: TRBJ1-3; V gene: TRBV6-5; D gene: .; clone size: .; CDR3 DNA: TGTGCCAGCACCCTAGGAAACACCATATATTTT; CDR3 protein: CASTLGNTIYF
J gene: TRBJ1-6; V gene: TRBV9; D gene: .; clone size: .; CDR3 DNA: TGTGCCAGCAGCGAGCGGCCTAACTATAATTCACCCCTCCACTTT; CDR3 protein: CASSERPNYNSPLHF
J gene: TRBJ1-4; V gene: TRBV28; D gene: .; clone size: .; CDR3 DNA: TGTGCCAGCAGGGGAGGGTTGCGACTGTTTTTT; CDR3 protein: CASRGGLRLFF
J gene: TRBJ2-5; V gene: TRBV6-5; D gene: .; clone size: .; CDR3 DNA: TGTGCCAGCAGGCGGGACTCCGCCGAGACCCAGTACTTC; CDR3 protein: CASRRDSAETQYF
J gene: TRBJ2-5; V gene: TRBV5-6; D gene: TRBD2; clone size: .; CDR3 DNA: TGTGCCAGCAGCTACGTTAGCGGGGGGGCGGAGACCCAGTACTTC; CDR3 protein: CASSYVSGGAETQYF
J gene: TRBJ1-5; V gene: TRBV2; D gene: .; clone size: .; CDR3 DNA: TGTGCCAGCAGTGGAACAGGGTCGTTAGGCAATCAGCCCCAGCATTTT; CDR3 protein: CASSGTGSLGNQPQHF
J gene: TRBJ1-5; V gene: TRBV6-5; D gene: .; clone size: .; CDR3 DNA: TGTGCCAGCACCAACATCGGGGGCAATCAGCCCCAGCATTTT; CDR3 protein: CASTNIGGNQPQHF
J gene: TRBJ2-7; V gene: TRBV3-1/TRBV3-2; D gene: TRBD1; clone size: .; CDR3 DNA: TGTGCCAGCAGCCGATCTTCCGGGACAGGGGGCTACGAGCAGTACTTC; CDR3 protein: CASSRSSGTGGYEQYF
J gene: TRBJ2-1; V gene: TRBV2; D gene: .; clone size: .; CDR3 DNA: TGTGCCAGCAGTGAAGCGCTCTGGTCCCAGTACAATGAGCAGTTCTTC; CDR3 protein: CASSEALWSQYNEQFF
J gene: TRBJ2-5; V gene: TRBV7-6; D gene: TRBD1; clone size: .; CDR3 DNA: TGTGCCAGCAGCTTAGACAGGGGGCGACAAGAGACCCAGTACTTC; CDR3 protein: CASSLDRGRQETQYF
J gene: TRBJ1-1; V gene: TRBV19; D gene: .; clone size: .; CDR3 DNA: TGTGCCAGTCAATGGGGGGGCACGAACACTGAAGCTTTCTTT; CDR3 protein: CASQWGGTNTEAFF
J gene: TRBJ1-4; V gene: TRBV28; D gene: TRBD1; clone size: .; CDR3 DNA: TGTGCCAGCAGCCCCCACACAGGGGGCCAATGGGAAAAACTGTTTTTT; CDR3 protein: CASSPHTGGQWEKLFF
J gene: TRBJ1-2; V gene: TRBV6-5; D gene: TRBD1; clone size: .; CDR3 DNA: TGTGCCAGCAGTCTTATGACAGGGGCTCACTATGGCTACACCTTC; CDR3 protein: CASSLMTGAHYGYTF
J gene: TRBJ1-5; V gene: TRBV29-1; D gene: TRBD1; clone size: .; CDR3 DNA: TGCAGCGCCGGGACAGGCGGCAATCAGCCCCAGCATTTT; CDR3 protein: CSAGTGGNQPQHF
J gene: TRBJ2-1; V gene: TRBV6-4; D gene: .; clone size: .; CDR3 DNA: TGTGCCAGCAGTCCAGAGCTAGCCCTAAATGAGCAGTTCTTC; CDR3 protein: CASSPELALNEQFF
J gene: TRBJ1-6; V gene: TRBV6-4; D gene: .; clone size: once; CDR3 DNA: TGTGCCAGCAGTGACTCCCGGGTCTATAATTCACCCCTCCACTTT; CDR3 protein: CASSDSRVYNSPLHF
J gene: TRBJ1-1; V gene: TRBV6-5; D gene: .; clone size: .; CDR3 DNA: TGTGCCAGCAGTTACTCCTCGGGGTCTGAAGCTTTCTTT; CDR3 protein: CASSYSSGSEAFF
J gene: TRBJ1-2; V gene: TRBV5-1; D gene: .; clone size: once; CDR3 DNA: TGCGCCAGCAGCGGGGTTGGAGGGGAAGGCTATGGCTACACCTTC; CDR3 protein: CASSGVGGEGYGYTF
J gene: TRBJ1-2; V gene: TRBV7-2; D gene: .; clone size: .; CDR3 DNA: TGTGCCAGCAGCTTATCTTCCAGGAACAATCCTGGCTACACCTTC; CDR3 protein: CASSLSSRNNPGYTF
J gene: TRBJ2-3; V gene: TRBV19; D gene: .; clone size: .; CDR3 DNA: TGTGCCAGTAGTCCCCGGAGGAGGGGAAGCACAGATACGCAGTATTTT; CDR3 protein: CASSPRRRGSTDTQYF
J gene: TRBJ1-3; V gene: TRBV4-2; D gene: .; clone size: .; CDR3 DNA: TGTGCCAGCAGCCAAGGGGGCATCTCTGGAAACACCATATATTTT; CDR3 protein: CASSQGGISGNTIYF
J gene: TRBJ2-1; V gene: TRBV7-9; D gene: .; clone size: .; CDR3 DNA: TGTGCCAGCAGCTTGGGGCGCTCATGGGACAATGAGCAGTTCTTC; CDR3 protein: CASSLGRSWDNEQFF
J gene: TRBJ2-1; V gene: TRBV28; D gene: .; clone size: .; CDR3 DNA: TGTGCCAGCAGTTCGTTCTACAGGTACTCGACAAACAATGAGCAGTTCTTC; CDR3 protein: CASSSFYRYSTNNEQFF
J gene: TRBJ1-2; V gene: TRBV4-2; D gene: .; clone size: .; CDR3 DNA: TGTGCCAGCAGCCAAGCCCTTGGAGGGTTAAGGGAAAACTATGGCTACACCTTC; CDR3 protein: CASSQALGGLRENYGYTF
J gene: TRBJ2-2; V gene: TRBV9; D gene: .; clone size: .; CDR3 DNA: TGTGCCAGCAGCGTTCAAGGGGCGCGGGGCACCGGGGAGCTGTTTTTT; CDR3 protein: CASSVQGARGTGELFF
J gene: TRBJ1-5; V gene: TRBV6-4; D gene: TRBD1; clone size: .; CDR3 DNA: TGTGCCAGCAGCTCCGGGACAGGGCATCAGCCCCAGCATTTT; CDR3 protein: CASSSGTGHQPQHF
J gene: TRBJ2-7; V gene: TRBV20-1; D gene: .; clone size: .; CDR3 DNA: TGCAGTGCTAGTTTCCGCGGGCTCGAGCAGTACTTC; CDR3 protein: CSASFRGLEQYF
J gene: TRBJ1-3; V gene: TRBV2; D gene: .; clone size: .; CDR3 DNA: TGTGCCAGCAGCATGTCTGGAAACACCATATATTTT; CDR3 protein: CASSMSGNTIYF
J gene: TRBJ1-6; V gene: TRBV6-1; D gene: .; clone size: few; CDR3 DNA: TGTGCCAGCAGTGATGTAACTTATAATTCACCCCTCCACTTT; CDR3 protein: CASSDVTYNSPLHF
J gene: TRBJ1-1; V gene: TRBV25-1; D gene: TRBD1; clone size: few; CDR3 DNA: TGTGCCAGCAGTCCCACAGGGGGCCGCACTGAAGCTTTCTTT; CDR3 protein: CASSPTGGRTEAFF
J gene: TRBJ1-2; V gene: TRBV14; D gene: TRBD1; clone size: .; CDR3 DNA: TGTGCCAGCAGCCGCGGACAGGGGGCTCCCTTTCCCTATGGCTACACCTTC; CDR3 protein: CASSRGQGAPFPYGYTF
J gene: TRBJ1-6; V gene: TRBV6-5; D gene: .; clone size: .; CDR3 DNA: TGTGCCAGCAGTCTTTCCCCGCGGGGAAATTCACCCCTCCACTTT; CDR3 protein: CASSLSPRGNSPLHF
J gene: TRBJ1-4; V gene: TRBV5-1; D gene: .; clone size: .; CDR3 DNA: TGCGCCAGCAGCTCGCAGGGAGGGGATGAAAAACTGTTTTTT; CDR3 protein: CASSSQGGDEKLFF